The entry below gives a single T cell receptor beta chain sequence along with its context. This sample stems from a study of blood T cell repertoires in COVID-19. The germline V gene has CDR1 MDHEN and CDR2 SYDVKM. This CDR3 comprises 14 residues. Trimming took 1 base from V and 1 from J, leaving 5 bases between them. Repertoires were generated with immunoSEQ multiplex PCR, while TCRdb's copy carries only in-frame clones and drops some. The sample has roughly 95,000 clones, under 85% seen once. This receptor was taken from a human donor in a cohort sampled during active COVID-19. The specimen sequenced was peripheral blood. The V and J genes are TRBV28 and TRBJ1-5; no firm D call. The CDR3, as DNA: TGTGCCAGCAGTTTATACTTAAGCAATCAGCCCCAGCATTTT. Protein: CASSLYLSNQPQHF.